The present TCR beta chain was sequenced within a study of shared clonotypes between healthy human individuals. Whole-study results and caveats: Donor clonotype sharing was expected to depend on sequencing depth.

As originally analysed: ImmunoSEQ output held junction-only sequences without quality scores, so filtering differed. TCRdb's table, derived via immunoSEQ multiplex PCR, lists solely in-frame clones and lacks some. That table supplies the V and J calls and clone size; D and trimming were determined from the DNA. The sample has about 490,000 clones, around 80% seen once. This clone has just a few counts. Its antigen is as yet unknown. The trim removed 0 bases at V and 7 bases at J, leaving 2 bases unmatched. The CDR3 covers 13 residues. Germline CDR1 and CDR2: SEHNR and FQNEAQ (reference sequence). The source is a woman in her thirties or forties in good health. Some clones in this sample may be carry-over from other donors' samples. The rearrangement uses TRBV7-9 and TRBJ1-1; 7 nucleotides align to TRBD1. The sample taken for sequencing was PBMCs. CDR3 in DNA: TGTGCCAGCAGCTTAGCAGGGACAGATGAAGCTTTCTTT. It translates to CASSLAGTDEAFF.